The sequence of this TCR beta chain was determined in a study of molecular identifiers for immune sequencing clone quantification. In the study overall: RNA, taken in replicates from about 20,000 or 100,000 naive CD8 cells, was split five ways, with four sequenced. Study-wide points: Barcode collisions between identical TCR molecules could shrink estimates of highly expanded clone sizes.

This clonotype was observed many times. Its antigen is currently unknown. The junction had 8 bases not matched to a gene; V was cut back by 3 bases and J by 2 bases. Germline CDR1 reads SGHDT; CDR2 reads YYEEEE. The CDR3 sequence is 17 residues long. MiXCR, applied by TCRdb to the PCR reads, yields one record per CDR3 protein. The sample has about 40,000 distinct CDR3 sequences, around 20% seen once; the top ten hold roughly 7.7%. This sequence joins TRBV5-6 and TRBJ2-7; 13 bases are a match to TRBD2. Input material: naive CD8+ T cells from blood, with Jurkat cell RNA spiked in. Subset noted: FACS-sorted CD8+CD4-CCR7+CD45RA+ naive T cells. The TCR originated in a human donor in good health. Some libraries in this study had Jurkat cell RNA spiked in. The CDR3 here is CASSSRSGLAGAYEQYF. The DNA for the CDR3 is TGTGCCAGCAGCTCGAGGTCAGGACTAGCGGGAGCCTACGAGCAGTACTTC.